This TCR beta chain was sequenced in a study of blood T cell repertoires in COVID-19. The germline V gene has CDR1 SEHNR and CDR2 FQNEAQ (reference sequence). V was cut by 5 bases and J by 6 bases, with 13 bases left in between. The CDR3 extends over 14 amino acids. Sequencing was performed with immunoSEQ multiplex PCR; in TCRdb, only in-frame clones are kept and a portion is missing. The table has about 160,000 clones, approximately 85% seen once; the top ten hold approximately 5.4%. Material for sequencing was peripheral blood. The TCR sequence derives from a woman aged 45-59 years with COVID-19, enrolled during active disease. The J gene is TRBJ1-4, the V gene TRBV7-9; the D gene is possibly TRBD1 (6 bases). CDR3 region: CASSPGGHHEKLFF. The DNA for the CDR3 is TGTGCCAGCAGCCCTGGGGGACACCATGAAAAACTGTTTTTT.